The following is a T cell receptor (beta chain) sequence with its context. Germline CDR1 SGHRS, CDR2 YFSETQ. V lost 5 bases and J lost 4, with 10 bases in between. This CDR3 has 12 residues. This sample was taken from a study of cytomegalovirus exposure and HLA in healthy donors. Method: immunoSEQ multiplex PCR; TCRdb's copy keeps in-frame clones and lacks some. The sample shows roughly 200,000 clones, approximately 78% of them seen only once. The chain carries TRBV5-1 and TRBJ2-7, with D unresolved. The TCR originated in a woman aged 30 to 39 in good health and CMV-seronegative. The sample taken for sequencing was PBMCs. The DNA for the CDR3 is TGCGCCAGCAGTTCAGGCGTATACGAGCAGTACTTC. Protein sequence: CASSSGVYEQYF.